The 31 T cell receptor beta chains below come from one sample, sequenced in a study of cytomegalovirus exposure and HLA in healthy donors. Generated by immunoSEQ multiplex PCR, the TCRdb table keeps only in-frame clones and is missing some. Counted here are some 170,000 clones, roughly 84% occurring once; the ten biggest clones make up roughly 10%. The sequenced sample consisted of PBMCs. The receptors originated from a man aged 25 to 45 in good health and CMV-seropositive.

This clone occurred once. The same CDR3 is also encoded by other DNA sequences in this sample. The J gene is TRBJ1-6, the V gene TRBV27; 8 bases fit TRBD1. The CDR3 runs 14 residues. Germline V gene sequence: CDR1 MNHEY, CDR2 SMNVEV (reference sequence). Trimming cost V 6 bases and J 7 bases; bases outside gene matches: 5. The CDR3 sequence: CASSLSGGNSPLHF. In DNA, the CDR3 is TGTGCCAGCAGCCTTTCAGGGGGCAATTCACCCCTCCACTTT.

This CDR3 is CASSLVPGQSTDTQYF. The CDR3 DNA reads as TGCGCCAGCAGCTTGGTACCGGGACAGAGCACAGATACGCAGTATTTT. The V call is TRBV5-1, the J call TRBJ2-3; 7 bases are a match to TRBD1. With 0 bases clipped from V and 0 bases from J, the junction kept 4 bases outside the gene matches. This CDR3 region has 16 residues. Looked up from germline, CDR1 is SGHRS and CDR2 is YFSETQ.

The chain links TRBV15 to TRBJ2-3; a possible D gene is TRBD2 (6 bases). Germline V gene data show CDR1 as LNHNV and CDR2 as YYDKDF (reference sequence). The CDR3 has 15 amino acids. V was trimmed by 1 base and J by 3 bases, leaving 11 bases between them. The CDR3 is CATSRGLGRTDTQYF. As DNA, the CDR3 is TGTGCCACCAGCAGAGGGTTAGGGAGGACAGATACGCAGTATTTT.

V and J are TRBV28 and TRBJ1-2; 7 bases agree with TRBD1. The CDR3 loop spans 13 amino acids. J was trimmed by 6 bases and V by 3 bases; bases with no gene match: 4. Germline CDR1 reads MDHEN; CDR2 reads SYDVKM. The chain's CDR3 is CASSFGGGDGYTF. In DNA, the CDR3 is TGTGCCAGCAGTTTTGGAGGGGGCGATGGCTACACCTTC.

CDR3 protein: CASLYAREGRDTQYF. The CDR3 DNA reads TGTGCCAGTCTTTACGCCCGGGAGGGCCGGGATACGCAGTATTTT. The rearrangement links TRBV19 to TRBJ2-3, with TRBD2 matching over 8 bases. This CDR3 region has 15 residues. Germline assignment: CDR1 LNHDA and CDR2 SQIVND (reference sequence). With 8 bases clipped from V and 6 bases from J, the junction kept 13 bases outside the gene matches.

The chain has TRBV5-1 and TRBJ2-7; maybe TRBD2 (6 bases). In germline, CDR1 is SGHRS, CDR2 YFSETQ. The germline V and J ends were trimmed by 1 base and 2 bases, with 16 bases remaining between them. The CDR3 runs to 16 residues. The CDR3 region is CASSLLGGKSAYEQYF. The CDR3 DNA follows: TGCGCCAGCAGCTTGCTGGGAGGAAAAAGTGCCTACGAGCAGTACTTC.

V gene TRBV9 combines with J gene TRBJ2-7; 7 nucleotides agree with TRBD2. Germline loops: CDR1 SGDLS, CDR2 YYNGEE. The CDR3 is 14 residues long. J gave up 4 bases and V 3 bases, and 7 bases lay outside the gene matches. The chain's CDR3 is CASSGSGQSYEQYF. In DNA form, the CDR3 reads TGTGCCAGCAGCGGTAGCGGGCAGTCTTACGAGCAGTACTTC.

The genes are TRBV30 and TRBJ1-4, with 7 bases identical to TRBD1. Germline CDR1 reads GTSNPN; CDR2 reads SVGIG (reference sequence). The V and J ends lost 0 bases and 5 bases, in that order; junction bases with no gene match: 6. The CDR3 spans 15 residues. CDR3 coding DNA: TGTGCCTGGAGTGTACTGGGGACAGAGAATGAAAAACTGTTTTTT. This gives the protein CAWSVLGTENEKLFF.

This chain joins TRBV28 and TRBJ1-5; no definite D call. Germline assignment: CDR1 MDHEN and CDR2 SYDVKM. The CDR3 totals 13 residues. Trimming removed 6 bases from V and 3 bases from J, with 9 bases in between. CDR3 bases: TGTGCCAGCAGCCCAGACAACAATCAGCCCCAGCATTTT. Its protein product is CASSPDNNQPQHF.

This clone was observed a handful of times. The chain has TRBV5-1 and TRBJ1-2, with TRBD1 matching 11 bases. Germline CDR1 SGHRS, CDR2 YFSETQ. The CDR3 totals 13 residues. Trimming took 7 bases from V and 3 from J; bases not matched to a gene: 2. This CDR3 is CASGTGGYYGYTF. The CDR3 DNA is TGCGCCAGCGGGACAGGGGGATACTATGGCTACACCTTC.

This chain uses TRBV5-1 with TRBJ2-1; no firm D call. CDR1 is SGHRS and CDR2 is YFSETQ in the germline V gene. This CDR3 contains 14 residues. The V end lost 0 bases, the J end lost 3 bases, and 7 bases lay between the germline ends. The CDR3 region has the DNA TGCGCCAGCAGCTTGGACAGTAGCTACAATGAGCAGTTCTTC. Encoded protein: CASSLDSSYNEQFF.

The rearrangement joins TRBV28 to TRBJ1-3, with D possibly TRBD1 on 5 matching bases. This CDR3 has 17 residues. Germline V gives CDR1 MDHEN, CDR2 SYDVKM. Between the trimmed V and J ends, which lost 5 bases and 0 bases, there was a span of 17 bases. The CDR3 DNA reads TGTGCCAGCAGTGGGACTGGGCCCTGGAGCTCTGGAAACACCATATATTTT. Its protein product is CASSGTGPWSSGNTIYF. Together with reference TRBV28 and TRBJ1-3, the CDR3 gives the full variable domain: DVKVTQSSRYLVKRTGEKVFLECVQDMDHENMFWYRQDPGLGLRLIYFSYDVKMKEKGDIPEGYSVSREKKERFSLILESASTNQTSMYLCASSGTGPWSSGNTIYFGEGSWLTVV.

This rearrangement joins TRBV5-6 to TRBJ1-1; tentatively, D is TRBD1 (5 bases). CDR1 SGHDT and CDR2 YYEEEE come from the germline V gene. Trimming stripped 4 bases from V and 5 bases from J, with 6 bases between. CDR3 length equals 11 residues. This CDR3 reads CASSGGTEAFF. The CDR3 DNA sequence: TGTGCCAGCAGCGGGGGGACTGAAGCTTTCTTT.

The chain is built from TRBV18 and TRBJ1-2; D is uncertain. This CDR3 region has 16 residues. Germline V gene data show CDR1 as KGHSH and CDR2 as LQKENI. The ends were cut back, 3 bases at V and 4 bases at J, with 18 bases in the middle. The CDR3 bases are TGTGCCAGCTCACCCTCGGAGGCCTCACAAATCTATGGCTACACCTTC. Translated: CASSPSEASQIYGYTF.

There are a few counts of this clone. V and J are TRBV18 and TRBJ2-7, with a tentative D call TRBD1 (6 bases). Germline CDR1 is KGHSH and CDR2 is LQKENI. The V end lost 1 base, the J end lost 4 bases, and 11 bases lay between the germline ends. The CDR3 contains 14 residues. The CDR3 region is CASSPQGDSYEQYF. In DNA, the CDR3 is TGTGCCAGCTCACCACAGGGGGATTCTTACGAGCAGTACTTC.

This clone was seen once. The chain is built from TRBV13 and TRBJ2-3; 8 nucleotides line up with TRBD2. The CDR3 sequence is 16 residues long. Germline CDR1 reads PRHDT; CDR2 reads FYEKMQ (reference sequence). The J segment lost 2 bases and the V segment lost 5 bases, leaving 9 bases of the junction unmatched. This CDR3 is CASSHLAGGYTDTQYF. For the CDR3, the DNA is TGTGCCAGCAGCCATCTAGCGGGCGGCTACACAGATACGCAGTATTTT.

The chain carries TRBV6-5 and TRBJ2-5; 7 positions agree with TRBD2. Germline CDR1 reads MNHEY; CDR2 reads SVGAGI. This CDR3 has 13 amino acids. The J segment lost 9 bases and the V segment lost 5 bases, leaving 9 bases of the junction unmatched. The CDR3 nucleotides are TGTGCCAGCAGTCCATCGAGGGGAGGGCCCCAGTACTTC. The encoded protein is CASSPSRGGPQYF.

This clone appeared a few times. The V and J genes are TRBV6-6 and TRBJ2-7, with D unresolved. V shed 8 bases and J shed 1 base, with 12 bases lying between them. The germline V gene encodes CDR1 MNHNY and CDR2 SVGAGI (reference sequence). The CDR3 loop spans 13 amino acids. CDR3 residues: CASPGRSSYEQYF. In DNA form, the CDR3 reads TGTGCCAGCCCCGGCAGGTCTTCCTACGAGCAGTACTTC.

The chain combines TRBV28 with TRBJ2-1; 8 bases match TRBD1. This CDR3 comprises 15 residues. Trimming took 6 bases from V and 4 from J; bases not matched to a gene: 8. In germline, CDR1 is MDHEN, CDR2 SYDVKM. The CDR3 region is CASRQQGGRYNEQFF. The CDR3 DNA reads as TGTGCCAGCAGGCAACAGGGGGGAAGATACAATGAGCAGTTCTTC.

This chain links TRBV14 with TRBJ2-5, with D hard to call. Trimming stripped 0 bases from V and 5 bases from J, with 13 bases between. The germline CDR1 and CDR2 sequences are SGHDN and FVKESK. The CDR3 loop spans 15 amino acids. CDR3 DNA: TGTGCCAGCAGCCAAGATCGAGGCCTCGGGGAGACCCAGTACTTC. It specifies CASSQDRGLGETQYF.

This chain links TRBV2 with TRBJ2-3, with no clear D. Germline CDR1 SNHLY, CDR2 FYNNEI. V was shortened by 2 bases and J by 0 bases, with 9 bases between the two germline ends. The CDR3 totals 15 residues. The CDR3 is CASSEPLTSTDTQYF. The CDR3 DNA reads TGTGCCAGCAGTGAACCCCTCACTAGCACAGATACGCAGTATTTT.

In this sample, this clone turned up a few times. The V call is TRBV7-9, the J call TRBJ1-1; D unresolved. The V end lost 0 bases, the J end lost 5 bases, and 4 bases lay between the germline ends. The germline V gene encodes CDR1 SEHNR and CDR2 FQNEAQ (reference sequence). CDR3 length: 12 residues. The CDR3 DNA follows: TGTGCCAGCAGCTTAGCCTTGACTGAAGCTTTCTTT. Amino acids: CASSLALTEAFF. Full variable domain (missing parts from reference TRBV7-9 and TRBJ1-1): DTGVSQNPRHKITKRGQNVTFRCDPISEHNRLYWYRQTLGQGPEFLTYFQNEAQLEKSRLLSDRFSAERPKGSFSTLEIQRTEQGDSAMYLCASSLALTEAFFGQGTRLTVV.

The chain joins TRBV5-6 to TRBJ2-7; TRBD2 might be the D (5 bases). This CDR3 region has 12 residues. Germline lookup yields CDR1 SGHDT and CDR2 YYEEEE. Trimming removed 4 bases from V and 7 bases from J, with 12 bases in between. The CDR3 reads CASSPGRGEQYF. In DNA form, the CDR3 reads TGTGCCAGCAGCCCCGGACGGGGAGAGCAGTACTTC.

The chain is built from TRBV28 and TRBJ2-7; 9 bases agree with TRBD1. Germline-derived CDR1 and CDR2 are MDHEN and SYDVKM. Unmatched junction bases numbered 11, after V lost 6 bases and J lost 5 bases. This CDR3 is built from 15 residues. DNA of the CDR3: TGTGCCAGCAGCCGATCCGACAGGGGGACGGACGAGCAGTACTTC. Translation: CASSRSDRGTDEQYF.

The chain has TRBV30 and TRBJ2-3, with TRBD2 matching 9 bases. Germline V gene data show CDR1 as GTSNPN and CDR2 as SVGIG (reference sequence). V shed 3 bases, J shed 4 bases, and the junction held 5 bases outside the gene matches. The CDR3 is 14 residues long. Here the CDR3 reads CAWSPAGGPDTQYF. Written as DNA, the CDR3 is TGTGCCTGGAGCCCAGCGGGGGGACCAGATACGCAGTATTTT. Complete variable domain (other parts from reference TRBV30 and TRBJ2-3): SQTIHQWPATLVQPVGSPLSLECTVEGTSNPNLYWYRQAAGRGLQLLFYSVGIGQISSEVPQNLSASRPQDRQFILSSKKLLLSDSGFYLCAWSPAGGPDTQYFGPGTRLTVL.

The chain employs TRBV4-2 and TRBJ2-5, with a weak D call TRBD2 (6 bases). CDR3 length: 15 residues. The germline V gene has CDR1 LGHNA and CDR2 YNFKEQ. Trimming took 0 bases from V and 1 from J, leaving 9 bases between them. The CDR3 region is CASSQDPGSQETQYF. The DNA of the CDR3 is TGTGCCAGCAGCCAAGACCCCGGGAGCCAAGAGACCCAGTACTTC.

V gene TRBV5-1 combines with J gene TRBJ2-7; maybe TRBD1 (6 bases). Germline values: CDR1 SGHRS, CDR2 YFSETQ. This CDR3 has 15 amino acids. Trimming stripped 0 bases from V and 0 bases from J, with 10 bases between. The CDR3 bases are TGCGCCAGCAGCTTGGCTTGGGGGCTCTCCTACGAGCAGTACTTC. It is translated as CASSLAWGLSYEQYF.

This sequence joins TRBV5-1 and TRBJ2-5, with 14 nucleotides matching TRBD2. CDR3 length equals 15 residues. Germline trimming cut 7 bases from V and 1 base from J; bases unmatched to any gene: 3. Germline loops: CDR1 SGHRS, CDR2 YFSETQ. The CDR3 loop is CASFGLAGGQETQYF. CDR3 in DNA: TGCGCCAGCTTCGGACTAGCGGGGGGCCAAGAGACCCAGTACTTC. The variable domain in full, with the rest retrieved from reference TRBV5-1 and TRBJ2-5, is KAGVTQTPRYLIKTRGQQVTLSCSPISGHRSVSWYQQTPGQGLQFLFEYFSETQRNKGNFPGRFSGRQFSNSRSEMNVSTLELGDSALYLCASFGLAGGQETQYFGPGTRLLVL.

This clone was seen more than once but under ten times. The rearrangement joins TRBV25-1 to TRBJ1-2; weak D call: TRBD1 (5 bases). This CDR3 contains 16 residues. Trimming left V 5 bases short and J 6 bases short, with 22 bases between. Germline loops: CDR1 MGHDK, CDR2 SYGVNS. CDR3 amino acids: CASSPHPGRGEDGYTF. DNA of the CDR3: TGTGCCAGCAGTCCTCACCCAGGGCGGGGTGAAGATGGCTACACCTTC.

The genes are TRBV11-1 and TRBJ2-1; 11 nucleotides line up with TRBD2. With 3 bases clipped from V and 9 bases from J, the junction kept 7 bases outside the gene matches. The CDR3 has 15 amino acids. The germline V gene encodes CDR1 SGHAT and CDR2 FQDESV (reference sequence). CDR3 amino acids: CASSFSSGGAGEQFF. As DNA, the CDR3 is TGTGCCAGCAGCTTCAGTAGCGGGGGGGCCGGTGAGCAGTTCTTC.

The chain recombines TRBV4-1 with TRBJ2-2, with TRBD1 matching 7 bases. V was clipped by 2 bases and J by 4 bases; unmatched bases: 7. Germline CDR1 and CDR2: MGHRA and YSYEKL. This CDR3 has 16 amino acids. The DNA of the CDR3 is TGCGCCAGCAGCCAACCCGCGGCAGGGGGCACCGGGGAGCTGTTTTTT. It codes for CASSQPAAGGTGELFF.